The T cell receptor beta chain described here comes from a study of T cell clonotyping in hematopoietic cell transplantation. Study results and limitations: Pathologically expanded recipient clonotypes increased progressively from day 30 to day 180 as diversity fell. Without cell sorting, CD4 versus CD8 contributions remain unresolved.

CDR1 and CDR2 (germline): MDHEN, SYDVKM. The germline V and J ends were trimmed by 7 bases and 6 bases, with 16 bases remaining between them. This CDR3 spans 13 amino acids. Repertoires were generated with immunoSEQ multiplex PCR, while TCRdb's copy carries only in-frame clones and drops some. Of under 10,000 clones detected, 81% appear once; the ten largest clones hold 4.5% to 5.5%. This clone was observed a handful of times. Its cognate antigen is unknown. Recipients were bled about 28 days pretransplant and at posttransplant days 30, 100, 180. This chain connects TRBV28 to TRBJ2-7; D call uncertain. This sequence was found in a female patient aged 50-59 years who had an allogeneic stem cell transplant from an unrelated donor, so the T cells may come from the graft donor. Some clones in this sample may be carry-over from other donors' samples. The specimen comprised peripheral blood mononuclear cells, sampled 180 days after allogeneic stem cell transplant. The CDR3 DNA follows: TGTGCCAGCACCCCCCTGAGGTTGGGCGAGCAGTACTTC. It yields the protein CASTPLRLGEQYF.